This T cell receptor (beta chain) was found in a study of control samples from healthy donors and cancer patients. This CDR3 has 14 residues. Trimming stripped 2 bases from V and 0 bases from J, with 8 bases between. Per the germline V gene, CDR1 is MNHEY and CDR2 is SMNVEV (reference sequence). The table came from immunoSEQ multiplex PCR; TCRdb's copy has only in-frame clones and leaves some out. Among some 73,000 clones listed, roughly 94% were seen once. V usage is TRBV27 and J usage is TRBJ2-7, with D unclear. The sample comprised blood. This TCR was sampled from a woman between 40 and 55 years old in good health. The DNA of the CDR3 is TGTGCCAGCAGTTTAGGCCCAGTCTCCTACGAGCAGTACTTC. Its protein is CASSLGPVSYEQYF.